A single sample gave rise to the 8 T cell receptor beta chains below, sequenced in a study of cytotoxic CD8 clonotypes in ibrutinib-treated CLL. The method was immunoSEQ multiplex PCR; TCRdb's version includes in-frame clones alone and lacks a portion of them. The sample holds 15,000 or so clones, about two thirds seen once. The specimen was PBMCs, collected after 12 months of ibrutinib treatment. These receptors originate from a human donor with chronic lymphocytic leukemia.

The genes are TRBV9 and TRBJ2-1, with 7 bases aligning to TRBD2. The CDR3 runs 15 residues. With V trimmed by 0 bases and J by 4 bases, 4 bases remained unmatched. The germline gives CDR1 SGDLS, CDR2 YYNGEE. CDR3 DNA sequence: TGTGCCAGCAGCGTAGCAGGCGGGAGTTACAATGAGCAGTTCTTC. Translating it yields CASSVAGGSYNEQFF.

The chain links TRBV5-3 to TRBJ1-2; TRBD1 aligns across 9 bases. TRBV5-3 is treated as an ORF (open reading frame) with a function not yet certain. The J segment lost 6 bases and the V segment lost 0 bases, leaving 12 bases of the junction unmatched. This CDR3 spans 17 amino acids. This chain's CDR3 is CARSLASLTGGGDGYTF. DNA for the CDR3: TGTGCCAGAAGCTTGGCTTCCCTGACAGGGGGGGGAGATGGCTACACCTTC.

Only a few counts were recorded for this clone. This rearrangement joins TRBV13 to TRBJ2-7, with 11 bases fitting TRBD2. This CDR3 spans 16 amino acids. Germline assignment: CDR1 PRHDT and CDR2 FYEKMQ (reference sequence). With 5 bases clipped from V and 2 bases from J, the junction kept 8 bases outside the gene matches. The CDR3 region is CASSVAGTSGPYEQYF. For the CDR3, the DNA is TGTGCCAGCAGCGTAGCGGGGACTAGCGGTCCCTACGAGCAGTACTTC.

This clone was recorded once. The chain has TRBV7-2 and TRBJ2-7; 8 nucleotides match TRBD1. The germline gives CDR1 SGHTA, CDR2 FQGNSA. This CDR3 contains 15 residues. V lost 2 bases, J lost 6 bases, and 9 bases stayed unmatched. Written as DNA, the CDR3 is TGTGCCAGCAGCTTAACCGGGACAGGAACGGGCGAGCAGTACTTC. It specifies CASSLTGTGTGEQYF.

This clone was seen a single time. The CDR3 nucleotides read TGTGCCAGCAGGCTAAGACAGGGGTACAATGAGCAGTTCTTC. Translated: CASRLRQGYNEQFF. This chain joins TRBV28 and TRBJ2-1; 8 nucleotides agree with TRBD1. CDR1 is MDHEN and CDR2 is SYDVKM in the germline V gene. CDR3 length: 14 residues. The trim removed 6 bases at V and 4 bases at J, leaving 5 bases unmatched.

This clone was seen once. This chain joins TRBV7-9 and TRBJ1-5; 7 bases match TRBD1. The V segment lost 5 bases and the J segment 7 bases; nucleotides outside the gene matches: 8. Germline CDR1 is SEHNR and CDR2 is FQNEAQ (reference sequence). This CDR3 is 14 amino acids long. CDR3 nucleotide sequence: TGTGCCAGCAGCCAGGGGGGGGTTCAGCAGCCCCAGCATTTT. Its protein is CASSQGGVQQPQHF.

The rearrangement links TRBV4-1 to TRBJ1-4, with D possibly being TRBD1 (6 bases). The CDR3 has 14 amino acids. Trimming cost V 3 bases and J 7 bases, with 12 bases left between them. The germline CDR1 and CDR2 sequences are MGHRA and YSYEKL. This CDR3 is CASSQYREFEKLFF. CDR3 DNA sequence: TGCGCCAGCAGCCAGTACAGGGAATTTGAAAAACTGTTTTTT.

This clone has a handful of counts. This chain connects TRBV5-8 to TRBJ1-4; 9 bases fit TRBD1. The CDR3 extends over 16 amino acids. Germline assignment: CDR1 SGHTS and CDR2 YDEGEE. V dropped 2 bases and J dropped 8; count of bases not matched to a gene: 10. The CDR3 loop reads CASSLSTGTGQEKLFF. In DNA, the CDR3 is TGTGCCAGCAGCTTATCCACCGGGACAGGGCAGGAAAAACTGTTTTTT.